This TCR beta chain was sequenced in a study of T-cell reconstitution after alpha-beta-depleted transplantation in children. This clonotype was seen ten or more times. J gave up 7 bases and V 5 bases, and 12 bases lay outside the gene matches. This CDR3 is 16 amino acids long. The germline CDR1 and CDR2 sequences are DFQATT and SNEGSKA (reference sequence). Unique molecular identifiers featured in how the TCRbeta library was prepared. TCRdb passed the PCR reads through MiXCR, listing each CDR3 protein once. The profile shows about 610,000 distinct CDR3 sequences, approximately 10% of them singletons. The chain has TRBV20-1 and TRBJ2-6, with TRBD1 matching 9 bases. The origin of this receptor is a human donor who donated a stem cell graft to a child with acute myeloid leukemia. Source: PBMCs from the stem cell graft donor, taken from the stem cell graft. The CDR3 sequence: CSAGGTGTPIANVLTF. The CDR3 DNA reads as TGCAGTGCTGGGGGGACAGGGACCCCCATTGCCAACGTCCTGACTTTC.